This passage covers 32 T cell receptor beta chains from one sample sequenced in a study of blood T cell repertoires in COVID-19. Generated by immunoSEQ multiplex PCR, the TCRdb table keeps only in-frame clones and is missing some. Of about 99,000 clones in the sample, around 90% were seen once. Material: peripheral blood. These receptors were taken from a human donor in a cohort sampled during active COVID-19.

The V and J genes are TRBV13 and TRBJ2-1, with 7 bases fitting TRBD1. J was trimmed by 6 bases and V by 6 bases; bases with no gene match: 5. The CDR3 contains 13 residues. From germline, CDR1 is PRHDT and CDR2 FYEKMQ (reference sequence). In DNA, the CDR3 is TGTGCCAGCAGACACCCAGGGGGCAATGAGCAGTTCTTC. Protein sequence: CASRHPGGNEQFF.

The CDR3 here is CATTRGRNTGELFF. In DNA form, the CDR3 reads TGTGCCACCACACGGGGTCGGAACACCGGGGAGCTGTTTTTT. The chain is built from TRBV7-2 and TRBJ2-2; D might be TRBD2 (5 bases). This CDR3 has 14 amino acids. Trimming took off 10 bases at V and 1 base at J, with 13 bases between the two ends. Germline assignment: CDR1 SGHTA and CDR2 FQGNSA.

The CDR3: CASSRTSGGATGELFF. DNA for the CDR3: TGTGCCAGCAGCCGTACTAGCGGAGGGGCCACCGGGGAGCTGTTTTTT. This sequence joins TRBV3-1 (or the pseudogene TRBV3-2) and TRBJ2-2, with 8 bases lining up with TRBD2. Unmatched junction bases numbered 8, after V lost 4 bases and J lost 4 bases. CDR3 length: 16 residues. Per the germline V gene, CDR1 is LGHDT and CDR2 is YNNKEL (reference sequence).

The CDR3 DNA sequence: TGTGCCAGCAGCACAGACAGGGGATGGGCTGGCTACACCTTC. Its protein is CASSTDRGWAGYTF. The rearrangement links TRBV2 to TRBJ1-2; 8 nucleotides align to TRBD1. The CDR3 has 14 residues. CDR1 is SNHLY, CDR2 FYNNEI, per germline. The V gene end was trimmed by 6 bases and the J gene end by 7 bases; junction bases not matched to a gene: 10.

The V call is TRBV9, the J call TRBJ1-1; possibly TRBD1 for D (5 bases). The CDR3 has 15 residues. The V gene lost 0 bases and the J gene lost 1 base, with 10 bases spanning the gap. CDR1 is SGDLS, CDR2 YYNGEE, per germline. CDR3 DNA sequence: TGTGCCAGCAGCGTAGGAGGGACTGGGAACACTGAAGCTTTCTTT. Protein sequence: CASSVGGTGNTEAFF.

The chain joins TRBV6-5 to TRBJ2-5; 9 bases fit TRBD2. Trimming took 5 bases from V and 4 from J; bases not matched to a gene: 5. The CDR3 spans 14 residues. Per germline, CDR1 MNHEY and CDR2 SVGAGI. The CDR3 DNA sequence: TGTGCCAGCAGTCTAGCGGGGAGTGCAGAGACCCAGTACTTC. This encodes CASSLAGSAETQYF.

CDR3 sequence (DNA): TGTGCCAGCAGCATTAGCGGGGGCAACACAGATACGCAGTATTTT. Protein: CASSISGGNTDTQYF. The chain employs TRBV9 and TRBJ2-3; 9 positions agree with TRBD2. The ends lost 4 bases at V and 2 bases at J; junction bases unmatched: 5. Germline V gene data show CDR1 as SGDLS and CDR2 as YYNGEE. This CDR3 has 15 residues.

The gene calls are TRBV7-2 and TRBJ1-2; D uncertain. This CDR3 is 14 amino acids long. CDR1 is SGHTA, CDR2 FQGNSA, per germline. V shed 5 bases and J shed 5 bases, with 15 bases lying between them. The CDR3: CASSPGLLEYGYTF. DNA for the CDR3: TGTGCCAGCAGCCCTGGACTGCTTGAGTATGGCTACACCTTC.

The V gene is TRBV29-1, the J gene TRBJ1-5; no clear D. The germline V gene has CDR1 SQVTM and CDR2 ANQGSEA. The CDR3 sequence is 12 residues long. V lost 4 bases to trimming and J lost 0 bases, with 4 bases between them. This chain's CDR3 is CSVANSNQPQHF. The CDR3, as DNA: TGCAGCGTTGCCAATAGCAATCAGCCCCAGCATTTT. Full variable domain (remainder filled in from reference TRBV29-1 and TRBJ1-5): SAVISQKPSRDICQRGTSLTIQCQVDSQVTMMFWYRQQPGQSLTLIATANQGSEATYESGFVIDKFPISRPNLTFSTLTVSNMSPEDSSIYLCSVANSNQPQHFGDGTRLSIL.

The chain couples TRBV5-4 to TRBJ2-1; 7 nucleotides agree with TRBD2. The V segment lost 0 bases and the J segment 8 bases; nucleotides outside the gene matches: 17. Germline V gene lookup returns CDR1 SGHNT and CDR2 YYREEE (reference sequence). The CDR3 is made up of 18 amino acids. Written as DNA, the CDR3 is TGTGCCAGCAGCTTGGACTCTCCAGCGGGGAGCCTGGTCGATGAGCAGTTCTTC. Residues: CASSLDSPAGSLVDEQFF.

This chain joins TRBV18 and TRBJ2-7; 7 bases align to TRBD1. The CDR3 covers 13 residues. J was trimmed by 6 bases and V by 4 bases; bases with no gene match: 6. Per germline, CDR1 KGHSH and CDR2 LQKENI. CDR3 coding DNA: TGTGCCAGCTCACAGGACAGGTGGAGCGAGCAGTACTTC. It encodes CASSQDRWSEQYF. Filled out from reference TRBV18 and TRBJ2-7, the complete variable domain reads NAGVMQNPRHLVRRRGQEARLRCSPMKGHSHVYWYRQLPEEGLKFMVYLQKENIIDESGMPKERFSAEFPKEGPSILRIQQVVRGDSAAYFCASSQDRWSEQYFGPGTRLTVT.

The chain uses TRBV9 and TRBJ1-6; TRBD1 matches at 7 bases. Trimming at V came to 4 bases and at J to 0 bases, leaving 7 bases not matched to a gene. Per germline, CDR1 SGDLS and CDR2 YYNGEE. The CDR3 runs 17 residues. CDR3 DNA: TGTGCCAGCAGCCCCTCGACAGGGAGCTCCTATAATTCACCCCTCCACTTT. It translates to CASSPSTGSSYNSPLHF.

This clone was recorded a few times. V gene TRBV28 combines with J gene TRBJ1-3; TRBD1 might be the D (5 bases). The CDR3 runs to 16 residues. Trimming pared 5 bases from V and 0 bases from J, leaving 14 bases between. Germline lookup yields CDR1 MDHEN and CDR2 SYDVKM. This CDR3 is CASSTRDWSSGNTIYF. CDR3 nucleotides: TGTGCCAGCAGTACCCGGGACTGGTCCTCTGGAAACACCATATATTTT.

This clone showed up just a few times. This chain connects TRBV4-1 to TRBJ2-1; 12 nucleotides align to TRBD2. Trimming at V came to 3 bases and at J to 4 bases, leaving 4 bases not matched to a gene. The CDR3 consists of 16 residues. CDR1 and CDR2 (germline): MGHRA, YSYEKL. CDR3 region: CASSQLAGGPYNEQFF. CDR3 DNA sequence: TGCGCCAGCAGCCAGCTAGCGGGAGGGCCTTACAATGAGCAGTTCTTC.

CDR3: CASSEVAGYEQYF. In DNA form, the CDR3 reads TGTGCCAGCAGTGAAGTGGCGGGCTACGAGCAGTACTTC. The rearrangement joins TRBV25-1 to TRBJ2-7; TRBD2 might be the D (5 bases). Trimming removed 2 bases from V and 3 bases from J, with 8 bases in between. The germline V gene has CDR1 MGHDK and CDR2 SYGVNS. The CDR3 is 13 residues long.

The sample holds one count of this clone. The V gene is TRBV19, the J gene TRBJ1-4, with no clear D. CDR1 and CDR2 (germline): LNHDA, SQIVND (reference sequence). V was pared by 4 bases and J by 5 bases, with 5 bases between. The CDR3 consists of 12 residues. Here the CDR3 reads CASSSRNEKLFF. The CDR3 DNA is TGTGCCAGTAGTAGCAGAAATGAAAAACTGTTTTTT.

The J gene is TRBJ2-7, the V gene TRBV11-2, with 8 bases fitting TRBD1. This CDR3 has 13 amino acids. The V and J ends lost 2 bases and 6 bases, in that order; junction bases with no gene match: 3. Germline lookup yields CDR1 SGHAT and CDR2 FQNNGV. CDR3 DNA: TGTGCCAGCAGCTTACAGGGGGCGCCCGAGCAGTACTTC. Translating gives CASSLQGAPEQYF.

The genes are TRBV20-1 and TRBJ1-1; D not resolved. The CDR3 is 11 residues long. Per germline, CDR1 DFQATT and CDR2 SNEGSKA (reference sequence). Trimming stripped 3 bases from V and 5 bases from J, with 7 bases between. CDR3 in DNA: TGCAGTGCTAGCCCCCGGACTGAAGCTTTCTTT. Protein: CSASPRTEAFF.

The CDR3 DNA reads TGTGCCAGCAGCCTAGGCGTGAACACTGAAGCTTTCTTT. Its translation: CASSLGVNTEAFF. The chain uses TRBV6-5 and TRBJ1-1; D unresolved. The CDR3 extends over 13 amino acids. The germline V and J ends were trimmed by 6 bases and 0 bases, with 8 bases remaining between them. Germline loops: CDR1 MNHEY, CDR2 SVGAGI.

The chain is built from TRBV3-1 (or the pseudogene TRBV3-2) and TRBJ1-1; D ambiguous. V was trimmed by 0 bases and J by 11 bases, leaving 16 bases between them. Germline loops: CDR1 LGHDT, CDR2 YNNKEL (reference sequence). This CDR3 contains 14 residues. CDR3 DNA sequence: TGTGCCAGCAGCCAAGACAGGATCGGGGAGGGTGCTTTCTTT. Amino acid sequence: CASSQDRIGEGAFF.

This sequence joins TRBV5-1 and TRBJ2-7; 8 nucleotides match TRBD2. CDR1 and CDR2 from the germline V gene are SGHRS and YFSETQ. The V gene end was trimmed by 2 bases and the J gene end by 7 bases; junction bases not matched to a gene: 11. The CDR3 consists of 15 residues. CDR3 protein: CASSFRPAGAEEQYF. The CDR3, as DNA: TGCGCCAGCAGCTTCCGGCCAGCGGGGGCAGAAGAGCAGTACTTC.

This clone was seen a single time. This chain uses TRBV11-3 with TRBJ2-3; 9 bases fit TRBD1. The CDR3 is made up of 16 amino acids. Germline lookup yields CDR1 SGHNT and CDR2 YENEEA. J gave up 2 bases and V 5 bases, and 8 bases lay outside the gene matches. CDR3 sequence: CASSNADRGLTDTQYF. In DNA, the CDR3 is TGTGCCAGCAGCAACGCGGACAGGGGACTCACAGATACGCAGTATTTT.

Concerning this clone itself: The same CDR3 can be traced to other DNA sequences in this sample. The CDR3 sequence: CASSPQETQYF. The CDR3 coding sequence is TGTGCCAGCAGCCCACAAGAGACCCAGTACTTC. The chain couples TRBV7-2 to TRBJ2-5, with D hard to call. V lost 5 bases and J lost 2, with 3 bases in between. The CDR3 consists of 11 residues. Looked up from germline, CDR1 is SGHTA and CDR2 is FQGNSA.

V usage is TRBV13 and J usage is TRBJ1-3, with D unresolved. From germline, CDR1 is PRHDT and CDR2 FYEKMQ (reference sequence). V was clipped by 5 bases and J by 5 bases, with 16 bases between them. There are 15 residues in the CDR3. CDR3 in DNA: TGTGCCAGCAGCACAAGGGTTTGGACTCGAAACACCATATATTTT. Translated, it gives CASSTRVWTRNTIYF.

The V gene is TRBV4-1, the J gene TRBJ1-2; no clear D. The CDR3 runs to 15 residues. Deletions cut 4 bases from V and 1 base from J, with 13 bases between. Germline V lookup: CDR1 MGHRA, CDR2 YSYEKL. DNA of the CDR3: TGCGCCAGCAGCCCCGGCGGATCCCTTAACTATGGCTACACCTTC. Amino acids: CASSPGGSLNYGYTF.

The gene calls are TRBV3-1 (or the pseudogene TRBV3-2) and TRBJ1-3; D is perhaps TRBD1 (5 bases). Germline lookup yields CDR1 LGHDT and CDR2 YNNKEL (reference sequence). This CDR3 contains 15 residues. Deletions cut 4 bases from V and 0 bases from J, with 10 bases between. For the CDR3, the DNA is TGTGCCAGCAGCCGTGGGGGGAACTCTGGAAACACCATATATTTT. Translated: CASSRGGNSGNTIYF.

The chain is built from TRBV4-2 and TRBJ2-1; TRBD2 agrees at 12 bases. V gave up 4 bases and J gave up 8 bases; unmatched junction bases: 9. CDR1 and CDR2 (germline): LGHNA, YNFKEQ. This CDR3 region has 16 residues. The CDR3 nucleotides read TGTGCCAGCAGCCCGACTAGCGGGGGTGTCGGCGATGAGCAGTTCTTC. It translates to CASSPTSGGVGDEQFF.

V is TRBV5-1 and J is TRBJ2-3; 16 bases fit TRBD2. The CDR3 runs to 19 residues. Losses at the gene ends were 0 bases for V and 3 bases for J; bases not matched to a gene: 7. Germline V gives CDR1 SGHRS, CDR2 YFSETQ. For the CDR3, the DNA is TGCGCCAGCAGCTTGGCTCCGGGACTAGCGGGAGGGCCAACAGATACGCAGTATTTT. This translates into CASSLAPGLAGGPTDTQYF.

The rearrangement uses TRBV2 and TRBJ2-7; D is undetermined. V was trimmed by 9 bases and J by 6 bases, leaving 12 bases between them. This CDR3 has 11 residues. Germline-derived CDR1 and CDR2 are SNHLY and FYNNEI. CDR3 in amino acids: CASGSWSEQYF. The CDR3 DNA reads TGTGCCAGTGGCAGTTGGAGCGAGCAGTACTTC.

The chain carries TRBV7-9 and TRBJ1-2; D ambiguous. The CDR3 runs to 13 residues. The V end lost 4 bases, the J end lost 6 bases, and 12 bases lay between the germline ends. Germline lookup yields CDR1 SEHNR and CDR2 FQNEAQ (reference sequence). The CDR3 DNA reads TGTGCCAGCAGCTACCCAGGAGGAGATGGCTACACCTTC. Protein: CASSYPGGDGYTF.

The chain uses TRBV1 and TRBJ2-1; TRBD2, as called in the table, went unchecked against the DNA. TRBV1 is deemed a pseudogene. The CDR3 totals 14 residues. In nucleotides, the CDR3 is TGCACCAGCAGCCAAGATACCGGGAGCAATGAGCAGTTCTTC. It translates to CTSSQDTGSNEQFF.

The chain joins TRBV5-1 to TRBJ2-1, with 9 bases aligning to TRBD2. J was trimmed by 5 bases and V by 4 bases; bases with no gene match: 4. The CDR3 runs to 14 residues. Germline CDR1 and CDR2: SGHRS and YFSETQ. The CDR3 loop reads CASSDSGRNNEQFF. The CDR3 DNA sequence: TGCGCCAGCAGCGATAGCGGGAGAAACAATGAGCAGTTCTTC. Looking up the rest from reference TRBV5-1 and TRBJ2-1 gives the full variable domain: KAGVTQTPRYLIKTRGQQVTLSCSPISGHRSVSWYQQTPGQGLQFLFEYFSETQRNKGNFPGRFSGRQFSNSRSEMNVSTLELGDSALYLCASSDSGRNNEQFFGPGTRLTVL.